This T cell receptor (beta chain) emerged from a study of shared clonotypes between healthy human individuals. The assay ran at deep level. The method was immunoSEQ multiplex PCR; TCRdb's version includes in-frame clones alone and lacks a portion of them. The table has 630,000 or so clones, nearly 98% seen once; the top ten hold 0.25% to 0.35%. CD8 cells classed as naive were CD45RO-negative and positively selected for CCR7, excluding terminally differentiated effector memory CD45RA+ cells. After removal of 5 bases from V and 8 bases from J, the junction contained 12 bases not matched to a gene. CDR1 is KGHSH, CDR2 LQKENI, per germline. The CDR3 is 15 amino acids.

The specimen was naive CD8+ T cells sorted from blood. This TCR was sampled from a man in his thirties or forties in good health. The gene calls are TRBV18 and TRBJ1-2, with 9 bases that match TRBD1. As DNA, the CDR3 is TGTGCCAGCTCAACAAAAGGACAGGGGATTTGGGGCTACACCTTC. Translating it yields CASSTKGQGIWGYTF.